This T cell receptor beta chain was obtained from a study of post-analysis software for immune sequencing data. The study, taken as a whole, reports: Samples sharing a preparation batch grouped tightly together when assessed by F measure. The five TRBV segments detected at higher frequency in patients than in controls included TRBV5-6, TRBV5-1 and TRBV20-1.

This clonotype was seen more than once but under ten times. The target antigen is unknown. Germline V CDR1 and CDR2: SQVTM, ANQGSEA. The CDR3 consists of 14 residues. The J segment lost 4 bases and the V segment lost 6 bases, leaving 7 bases of the junction unmatched. Carried by the TCR beta cDNA libraries were unique molecular identifiers. TCRdb fed the PCR reads into MiXCR, producing one record per CDR3 protein. There are about 170,000 distinct CDR3 sequences in the sample; about 30% occur only once, and about 1.6% lies in the top ten. The chain is built from TRBV29-1 and TRBJ2-1, with 9 bases lining up with TRBD2. The source material was blood. This receptor was identified in a girl aged 10-17 years with multiple sclerosis. CDR3 sequence (DNA): TGCAGCGTAGACATAGCGGGGGTTTACAATGAGCAGTTCTTC. It specifies CSVDIAGVYNEQFF.